A single TCR beta chain is shown here with its context. This sample was taken from a study of cytomegalovirus exposure and HLA in healthy donors. The CDR3 totals 16 residues. J gave up 0 bases and V 5 bases, and 4 bases lay outside the gene matches. Germline values: CDR1 MNHEY, CDR2 SMNVEV (reference sequence). PCR employed 60 Vbeta and 13 Jbeta primers. Profiled with immunoSEQ multiplex PCR; TCRdb holds only in-frame clones, not every one. The data show 150,000 or so clones, around 83% seen once. The TCR sequence derives from a man aged 50-60 years in good health and CMV-seropositive. This rearrangement joins TRBV27 to TRBJ2-4, with 10 nucleotides matching TRBD1. Sequenced input: PBMCs. The CDR3 loop reads CASSQRTGGAKNIQYF. CDR3 nucleotide sequence: TGTGCCAGCAGTCAAAGGACAGGGGGAGCCAAAAACATTCAGTACTTC.